A single sample gave rise to the 6 T cell receptor beta chains below, sequenced in a study of blood T cell repertoires in COVID-19. Clones were read by immunoSEQ multiplex PCR, and TCRdb kept only the in-frame ones, dropping some. Of 150,000 to 200,000 clones in the sample, nearly 90% were seen once. The sequenced sample was peripheral blood. All receptors come from a man aged 45-60 years with acute or convalescent COVID-19.

This clone was observed a few times. An end of the junction does not agree with germline; a read error may underlie this. The chain links TRBV13 to TRBJ1-2, with TRBD1 matching 9 bases. The germline gives CDR1 PRHDT, CDR2 FYEKMQ (reference sequence). The CDR3 spans 11 residues. CDR3 DNA sequence: TGCGACAGGGGGGTTAACTATGGCTACACCTTC. Amino acid sequence: CDRGVNYGYTF.

This chain connects TRBV11-2 to TRBJ2-7; no reliable D call. This CDR3 has 13 amino acids. From germline, CDR1 is SGHAT and CDR2 FQNNGV. V was trimmed by 3 bases and J by 4 bases, leaving 10 bases between them. CDR3 protein: CASSFIDRYEQYV. CDR3 coding DNA: TGTGCCAGCAGCTTTATAGATCGGTACGAGCAGTACGTC.

The rearrangement links TRBV24-1 to TRBJ2-7; TRBD1 might be the D (5 bases). Germline V gene lookup returns CDR1 KGHDR and CDR2 SFDVKD. V lost 2 bases to trimming and J lost 1 base, with 20 bases between them. The CDR3 contains 18 residues. DNA of the CDR3: TGTGCCACCAGTGATTACCGGACACCTACATCGTCATCCTACGAGCAGTACGTC. Translation: CATSDYRTPTSSSYEQYV.

The gene calls are TRBV28 and TRBJ2-2, with 9 positions matching TRBD1. The CDR3 contains 17 residues. J lost 6 bases, V lost 3 bases, and 11 bases had no gene match. Germline V gene data show CDR1 as MDHEN and CDR2 as SYDVKM. The CDR3 region is CASSFPPGQGQAGELFF. The CDR3 nucleotides read TGTGCCAGCAGTTTCCCCCCGGGACAGGGACAAGCCGGGGAGCTGTTTTTT.

This rearrangement joins TRBV11-3 to TRBJ2-5, with TRBD1 matching 11 bases. This CDR3 region has 14 residues. Germline-derived CDR1 and CDR2 are SGHNT and YENEEA. The junction had 5 bases not matched to a gene; V was cut back by 6 bases and J by 5 bases. The CDR3 sequence: CASSTGTGGETQYF. The DNA for the CDR3 is TGTGCCAGCAGTACCGGGACAGGGGGGGAGACCCAGTACTTC.

A single count supports this clone. The chain combines TRBV3-1 (or the pseudogene TRBV3-2) with TRBJ1-2, with 9 bases aligning to TRBD1. Germline assignment: CDR1 LGHDT and CDR2 YNNKEL (reference sequence). V was pared by 3 bases and J by 10 bases, with 12 bases of the junction left unmatched. The CDR3 consists of 15 residues. DNA for the CDR3: TGTGCCAGCAGCCAGGCCGGGACAGGGATTACTTACTACACCTTC. The encoded protein is CASSQAGTGITYYTF.